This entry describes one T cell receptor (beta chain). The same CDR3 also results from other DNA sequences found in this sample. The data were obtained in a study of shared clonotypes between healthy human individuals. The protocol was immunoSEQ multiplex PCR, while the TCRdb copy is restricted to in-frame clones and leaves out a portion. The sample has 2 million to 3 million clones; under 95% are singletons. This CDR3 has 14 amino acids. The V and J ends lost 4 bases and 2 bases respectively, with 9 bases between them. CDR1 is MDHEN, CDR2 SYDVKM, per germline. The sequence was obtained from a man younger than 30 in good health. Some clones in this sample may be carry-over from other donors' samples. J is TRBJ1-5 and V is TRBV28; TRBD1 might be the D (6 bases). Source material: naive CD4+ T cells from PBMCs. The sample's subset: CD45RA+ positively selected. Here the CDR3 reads CASSSGGGNQPQHF. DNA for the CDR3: TGTGCCAGCAGTTCCGGGGGCGGCAATCAGCCCCAGCATTTT.